This TCR beta chain was identified during a study of memory CD4+ T cells and cytomegalovirus serostatus. Whole-study context: Donors were healthy Belgian adults, under 10 CMV seropositive and fewer than 30 seronegative.

The sort gate was single viable CD3+CD4+CD8-CD45RO+ cells for memory CD4+ T cells. Serum IgG to CMV pp150, pp28, p38 and p52 defined serostatus. Positive selection with CD4 microbeads enriched total CD4+ T cells. Details on this clone: Its target is unknown.

The V end lost 6 bases, the J end lost 5 bases, and 19 bases lay between the germline ends. Germline CDR1 is MNHEY and CDR2 is SVGAGI. This CDR3 is built from 15 residues. Study-level results: Median bootstrapped AUC for CMV status was about 0.95 originally, around 0.91 US-trained.

The assay was immunoSEQ multiplex PCR, and TCRdb's table has in-frame clones only and misses some. The table records tens of thousands of clones, less than 85% of them present only once. This chain joins TRBV6-5 and TRBJ1-2; a weak D match, TRBD1 (5 bases). This receptor was identified in an adult in good health and CMV-seronegative. The sequencing sample was made of memory CD4+ T cells from blood. DNA for the CDR3: TGTGCCAGCAGAGACCTGGGACGGCCAATATATGGCTACACCTTC. Protein: CASRDLGRPIYGYTF.